A single TCR beta chain is shown here with its context. Its cognate antigen is unknown. These data come from a study of cytomegalovirus exposure and HLA in healthy donors. Findings and limits, study-wide: The study listed 150 to 200 cytomegalovirus-associated TCR beta chains. In vitro assays verified that three CMV-associated chains recognized CMV antigens specifically.

Germline V gene sequence: CDR1 PRHDT, CDR2 FYEKMQ (reference sequence). V gave up 1 base and J gave up 7 bases, with 11 bases separating them. The CDR3 is 14 amino acids. This table comes from immunoSEQ multiplex PCR, and its TCRdb copy is limited to in-frame clones, with some not included. The profile shows 86,000 or so clones, 90% to 96% of them singletons. The study drew the donors from its approximately 120-subject validation cohort, separate from the 666-subject first cohort. The source of this sequence is a man between 18 and 29 years old in good health and CMV-seropositive. V usage is TRBV13 and J usage is TRBJ2-1; D unclear. Source material: PBMCs. This CDR3 is CASSLALRRNEQFF. The CDR3 DNA follows: TGTGCCAGCAGCTTAGCCCTGCGGAGAAATGAGCAGTTCTTC. Full variable domain (remainder filled in from reference TRBV13 and TRBJ2-1): AAGVIQSPRHLIKEKRETATLKCYPIPRHDTVYWYQQGPGQDPQFLISFYEKMQSDKGSIPDRFSAQQFSDYHSELNMSSLELGDSALYFCASSLALRRNEQFFGPGTRLTVL.